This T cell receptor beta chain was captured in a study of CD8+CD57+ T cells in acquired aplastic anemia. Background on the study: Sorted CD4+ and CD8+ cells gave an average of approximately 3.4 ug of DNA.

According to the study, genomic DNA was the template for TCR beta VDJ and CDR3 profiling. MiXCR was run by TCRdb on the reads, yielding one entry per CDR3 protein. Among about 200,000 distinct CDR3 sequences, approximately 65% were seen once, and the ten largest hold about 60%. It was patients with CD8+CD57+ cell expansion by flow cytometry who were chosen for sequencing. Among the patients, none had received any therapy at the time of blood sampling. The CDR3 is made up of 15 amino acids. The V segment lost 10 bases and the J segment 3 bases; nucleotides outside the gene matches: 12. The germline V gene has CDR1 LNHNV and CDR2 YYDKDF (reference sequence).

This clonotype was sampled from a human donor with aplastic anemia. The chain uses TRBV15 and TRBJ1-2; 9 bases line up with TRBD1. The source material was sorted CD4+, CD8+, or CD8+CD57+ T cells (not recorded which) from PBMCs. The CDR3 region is CASREAGQGYYGYTF. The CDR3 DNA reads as TGTGCCAGCAGGGAAGCGGGACAGGGCTACTATGGCTACACCTTC. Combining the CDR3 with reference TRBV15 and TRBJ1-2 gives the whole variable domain DAMVIQNPRYQVTQFGKPVTLSCSQTLNHNVMYWYQQKSSQAPKLLFHYYDKDFNNEADTPDNFQSRRPNTSFCFLDIRSPGLGDTAMYLCASREAGQGYYGYTFGSGTRLTVV.